Listed here are 2 T cell receptor beta chains from one sample, sequenced in a study of T cell changes during pregnancy in multiple sclerosis (dated by TCRdb to between 2018 and 2020). Library generation was performed with the immunoSEQ multiplex PCR assay. In its TCRdb copy, this immuneACCESS table keeps in-frame sequences only and misses some clones. Where compared with another copy, unresolved V genes explain less than half of these, and the others have no known cause. Within this sample are roughly 18,000 clones, with about 88% of them counted one time only. The ten most abundant clones make up about 1.3% of the sample. Here the sequenced sample was CD4+ T cells from peripheral blood mononuclear cells, taken in the first trimester of pregnancy. The receptors originated from a female donor in good health, enrolled as a control in a pregnancy study.

The V call is TRBV6-5, the J call TRBJ1-2, with TRBD1 matching 12 bases. The CDR3 loop spans 16 amino acids. The germline CDR1 and CDR2 sequences are MNHEY and SVGAGI. J was trimmed by 8 bases and V by 2 bases; bases with no gene match: 9. The CDR3 spells CASSYAGTGGSGGYTF. CDR3 DNA sequence: TGTGCCAGCAGTTACGCCGGGACAGGGGGCTCCGGGGGCTACACCTTC.

The chain links TRBV19 to TRBJ2-1; a possible D gene is TRBD2 (6 bases). The CDR3 has 15 residues. Germline CDR1 reads LNHDA; CDR2 reads SQIVND (reference sequence). With 1 base removed from V and 12 bases from J, the gap between germline ends came to 19 bases. CDR3 in DNA: TGTGCCAGTAGTATAGTGCAGAGCTCAGCGGGTCGGCAGTTCTTC. It is translated as CASSIVQSSAGRQFF.